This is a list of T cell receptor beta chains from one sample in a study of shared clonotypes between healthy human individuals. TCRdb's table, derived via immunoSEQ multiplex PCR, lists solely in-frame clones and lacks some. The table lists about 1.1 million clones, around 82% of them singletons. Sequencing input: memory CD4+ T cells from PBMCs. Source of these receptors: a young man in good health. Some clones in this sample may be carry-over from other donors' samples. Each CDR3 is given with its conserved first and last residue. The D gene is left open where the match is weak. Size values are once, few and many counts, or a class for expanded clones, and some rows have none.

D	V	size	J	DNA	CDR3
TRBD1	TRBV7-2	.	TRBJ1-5	TGTGCCAGCAGCCAAGGGACAGGGGGTCAGCCCCAGCATTTT	CASSQGTGGQPQHF
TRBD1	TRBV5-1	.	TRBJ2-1	TGCGCCAGCGAAACCACTGGACAGGGAGGAACTGAGCAGTTCTTC	CASETTGQGGTEQFF
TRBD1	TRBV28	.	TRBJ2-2	TGTGCCAGCAGGCTACAGGGGTACACCGGGGAGCTGTTTTTT	CASRLQGYTGELFF
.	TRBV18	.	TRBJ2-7	TGTGCCAGCTCACCTTCATCAGGGACCTACGAGCAGTACTTC	CASSPSSGTYEQYF
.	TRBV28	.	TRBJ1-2	TGTGCCAGCAGTTTATTCCGGTCGCGGGAAGATAACTATGGCTACACCTTC	CASSLFRSREDNYGYTF
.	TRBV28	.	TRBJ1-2	TGTGCCAGCAGTCCCCACGACCGACCAGCTAACTATGGCTACACCTTC	CASSPHDRPANYGYTF
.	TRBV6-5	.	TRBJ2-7	TGTGCCAGCAGTTACTCGGCTAGCTACGAGCAGTACTTC	CASSYSASYEQYF
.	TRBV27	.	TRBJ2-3	TGTGCCAGCAGTATCCTTCACTCAGATACGCAGTATTTT	CASSILHSDTQYF
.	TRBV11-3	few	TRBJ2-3	TGTGCCAGCAGCTTAGGCTCCTTCGGCACAGATACGCAGTATTTT	CASSLGSFGTDTQYF
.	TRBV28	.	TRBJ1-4	TGTGCCAGCAGTTTTGGGGCGGCAGACCGGAATGAAAAACTGTTTTTT	CASSFGAADRNEKLFF
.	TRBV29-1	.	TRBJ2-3	TGCAGCGTTGAAGGGAGGCAGGGAGTGGATACGCAGTATTTT	CSVEGRQGVDTQYF
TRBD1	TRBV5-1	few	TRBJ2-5	TGCGCCAGCAGTCAGACAGGGGGCGAGACCCAGTACTTC	CASSQTGGETQYF
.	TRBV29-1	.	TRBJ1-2	TGCAGCGTTGAAGCGCAGGGATCCTATGGCTACACCTTC	CSVEAQGSYGYTF
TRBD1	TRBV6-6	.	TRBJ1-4	TGTGCCAGCAGTCGTGACAGGGGATTAGAAAAACTGTTTTTT	CASSRDRGLEKLFF
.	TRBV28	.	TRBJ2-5	TGTGCCAGCAGCCCCGGCGTTGAGACCCAGTACTTC	CASSPGVETQYF
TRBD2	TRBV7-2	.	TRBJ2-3	TGTGCCAGCAGCCCAAGACTAGCGCTTAGCACAGATACGCAGTATTTT	CASSPRLALSTDTQYF
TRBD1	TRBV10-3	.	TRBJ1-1	TGTGCCATCAGTGGGCAGGGGGGAGGCTACCGAGACACTGAAGCTTTCTTT	CAISGQGGGYRDTEAFF
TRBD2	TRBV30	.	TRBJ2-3	TGTGCCTGGAGTTCGCGGACTAGCGGGGGGGGGAATACGCAGTATTTT	CAWSSRTSGGGNTQYF
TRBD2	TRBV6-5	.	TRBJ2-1	TGTGCCAGCAGTTGGACTAGCGGGAGGTCCAATGAGCAGTTCTTC	CASSWTSGRSNEQFF
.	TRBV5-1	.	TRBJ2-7	TGCGCCAGCAGCTTGGAAGGCTACGAGCAGTACTTC	CASSLEGYEQYF
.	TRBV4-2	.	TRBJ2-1	TGTGCCAGCAGCCAAGATCCGGTAGTAGGTTCGCACAATGAGCAGTTCTTC	CASSQDPVVGSHNEQFF
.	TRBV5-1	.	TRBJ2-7	TGCGCCAGCAGCTTCTCGGGGGACGAGCAGTACTTC	CASSFSGDEQYF
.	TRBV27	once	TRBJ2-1	TGTGCCAGCAGTCCCCGACAGGCGAATGAGCAGTTCTTC	CASSPRQANEQFF
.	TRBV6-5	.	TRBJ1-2	TGTGCCAGCAGTTACTCTGTAAGGGCGTTCTATGGCTACACCTTC	CASSYSVRAFYGYTF
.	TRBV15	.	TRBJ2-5	TGTGCCACCAGCAGAGATCACCAAGAGACCCAGTACTTC	CATSRDHQETQYF
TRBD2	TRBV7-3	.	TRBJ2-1	TGTGCCAGCAGCCTTCTAGCGGCCTCCTACAATGAGCAGTTCTTC	CASSLLAASYNEQFF
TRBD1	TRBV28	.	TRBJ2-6	TGTGCCAGCAGTTCCGGGACAGGGAGCTCTGGGGCCAACGTCCTGACTTTC	CASSSGTGSSGANVLTF
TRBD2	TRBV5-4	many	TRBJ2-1	TGTGCCAGCAGCCCCTCGAAGGCGGGAGGGGATGCATACAATGAGCAGTTCTTC	CASSPSKAGGDAYNEQFF
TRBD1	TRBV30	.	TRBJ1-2	TGTGCCTGGATGGACAGGTTCTATGGCTACACCTTC	CAWMDRFYGYTF
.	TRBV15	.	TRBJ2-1	TGTGCCACCAGCAGAGGCTTGAAGGGTGTCCATGAGCAGTTCTTC	CATSRGLKGVHEQFF
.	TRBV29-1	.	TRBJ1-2	TGCAGCGCGGTAGCTAACTATGGCTACACCTTC	CSAVANYGYTF
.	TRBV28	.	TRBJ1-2	TGTGCCAGCAGTTTTAGGGCTTATGGCTACACCTTC	CASSFRAYGYTF
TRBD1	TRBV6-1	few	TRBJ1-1	TGTGCCAGCACCGCCCAGGGGGTGGGGACTGAAGCTTTCTTT	CASTAQGVGTEAFF
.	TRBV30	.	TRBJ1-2	TGTGCCTGGAGTCCCCCCGGACTGGACTATGGCTACACCTTC	CAWSPPGLDYGYTF
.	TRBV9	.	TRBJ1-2	TGTGCCAGCACCGGAGGATTAAACCCTAACTATGGCTACACCTTC	CASTGGLNPNYGYTF
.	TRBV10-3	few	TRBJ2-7	TGTGCCATCAGTGATTCGGGCTCAGAGCAGTACTTC	CAISDSGSEQYF